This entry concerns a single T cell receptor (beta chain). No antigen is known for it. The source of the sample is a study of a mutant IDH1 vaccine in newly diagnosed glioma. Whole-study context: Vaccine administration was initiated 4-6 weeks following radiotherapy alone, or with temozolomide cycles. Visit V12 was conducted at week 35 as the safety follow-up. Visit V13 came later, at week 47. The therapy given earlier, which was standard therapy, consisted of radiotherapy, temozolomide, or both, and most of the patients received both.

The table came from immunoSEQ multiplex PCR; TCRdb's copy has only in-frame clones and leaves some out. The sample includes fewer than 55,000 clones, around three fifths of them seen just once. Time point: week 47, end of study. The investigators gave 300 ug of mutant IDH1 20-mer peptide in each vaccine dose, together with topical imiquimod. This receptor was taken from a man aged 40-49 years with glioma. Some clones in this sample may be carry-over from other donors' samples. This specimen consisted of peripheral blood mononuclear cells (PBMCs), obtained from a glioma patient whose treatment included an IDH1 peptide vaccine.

The CDR3: CASSSGPNTGELFF. The CDR3 nucleotides are TGTGCCAGTAGTTCCGGACCGAACACCGGGGAGCTGTTTTTT. The V and J genes are TRBV19 and TRBJ2-2; D is unresolved. The germline V and J ends were trimmed by 5 bases and 0 bases, with 7 bases remaining between them. Germline CDR1 and CDR2: LNHDA and SQIVND (reference sequence). CDR3 size: 14 residues.